This T cell receptor (beta chain) was sequenced for a study of T cell responses to AZD1222 COVID-19 vaccine. CDR1 and CDR2 (germline): LGHNA, YSLEER. The V end was cut by 1 base, the J end by 2 bases, with 12 bases between. The CDR3 runs 15 residues. Profiling relied on immunoSEQ multiplex PCR, and the TCRdb table lists in-frame clones only, not all of them. The table shows approximately 50,000 clones, with 65% to 90% occurring only once. The specimen was peripheral blood, collected 28 days after the second AZD1222 dose. This sequence was found in an adult who received the AZD1222 COVID-19 vaccine. The J gene is TRBJ2-7, the V gene TRBV4-3; D is perhaps TRBD1 (5 bases). In DNA form, the CDR3 reads TGCGCCAGCAGCCAAGGCGTCCAGGGAACCTACGAGCAGTACTTC. Protein sequence: CASSQGVQGTYEQYF.